This entry lists 19 T cell receptor beta chains sequenced from one sample in a study of T cell responses to AZD1222 COVID-19 vaccine. Data came from immunoSEQ multiplex PCR; TCRdb stores just in-frame clones and leaves some out. Here the sample spans some 89,000 clones, around 90% being singletons. The material was peripheral blood, obtained on day 0 of AZD1222 vaccination. The receptors were sampled from an adult in good health.

This clone was seen a single time. J is TRBJ2-1 and V is TRBV18, with 8 bases lining up with TRBD1. V lost 3 bases to trimming and J lost 7 bases; unmatched junction nucleotides: 2. Germline-derived CDR1 and CDR2 are KGHSH and LQKENI. The CDR3 is 13 amino acids. CDR3 nucleotides: TGTGCCAGCTCACCCCAGGGGGCAAATGAGCAGTTCTTC. Its protein product is CASSPQGANEQFF.

The CDR3 DNA reads TGTGCCAGCCGTCCCGGGGGATCACCCCTCCACTTT. This codes for CASRPGGSPLHF. V is TRBV12-3 or TRBV12-4 and J is TRBJ1-6, with D perhaps TRBD1 (5 bases). The CDR3 has 12 amino acids. V lost 8 bases and J lost 10, with 12 bases in between.

The rearrangement joins TRBV18 to TRBJ2-3; no firm D call. Trimming removed 5 bases from V and 0 bases from J, with 3 bases in between. This CDR3 has 12 residues. Germline lookup yields CDR1 KGHSH and CDR2 LQKENI. CDR3 residues: CASSLSTDTQYF. DNA for the CDR3: TGTGCCAGCTCATTGAGCACAGATACGCAGTATTTT.

V and J are TRBV6-2 or TRBV6-3 and TRBJ1-5; TRBD1 matches 12 bases. J was trimmed by 7 bases and V by 2 bases; bases with no gene match: 3. The V gene's germline CDR1 is MNHEY and CDR2 SVGEGT. The CDR3 totals 15 residues. The CDR3 protein is CASSYGTGGEQPQHF. The CDR3 DNA is TGTGCCAGCAGTTACGGGACAGGGGGCGAGCAGCCCCAGCATTTT.

V is TRBV5-1 and J is TRBJ1-3, with 7 bases aligning to TRBD1. The length of the CDR3 is 18 residues. Germline CDR1 reads SGHRS; CDR2 reads YFSETQ. V lost 4 bases and J lost 0; bases outside the gene matches: 13. Written as DNA, the CDR3 is TGCGCCAGCAGCACGGGTCTGGACAGGCATGACTCTGGAAACACCATATATTTT. Protein sequence: CASSTGLDRHDSGNTIYF.

J is TRBJ2-2 and V is TRBV18; D unclear. Germline assignment: CDR1 KGHSH and CDR2 LQKENI. The V end lost 2 bases, the J end lost 0 bases, and 7 bases lay between the germline ends. The CDR3 runs 15 residues. This CDR3 is CASSPRSTNTGELFF. CDR3 in DNA: TGTGCCAGCTCACCAAGGAGCACGAACACCGGGGAGCTGTTTTTT.

The chain recombines TRBV3-1 (or the pseudogene TRBV3-2) with TRBJ2-1; 12 nucleotides line up with TRBD2. The junction had 5 bases not matched to a gene; V was cut back by 2 bases and J by 6 bases. CDR3 length: 16 amino acids. CDR1 and CDR2 (germline): LGHDT, YNNKEL (reference sequence). The CDR3 DNA is TGTGCCAGCAGCCAACCGACTAGCGGGGGATTCAATGAGCAGTTCTTC. The encoded protein is CASSQPTSGGFNEQFF.

The V gene is TRBV4-2, the J gene TRBJ2-7; 9 bases match TRBD2. CDR1 and CDR2 (germline): LGHNA, YNFKEQ. The CDR3 is made up of 16 amino acids. The J segment lost 0 bases and the V segment lost 2 bases, leaving 5 bases of the junction unmatched. CDR3 DNA sequence: TGTGCCAGCAGCCAACCCGGGACTAGCCCCTCCTACGAGCAGTACTTC. Residues: CASSQPGTSPSYEQYF.

This rearrangement joins TRBV7-9 to TRBJ2-3, with 7 bases identical to TRBD1. Germline V CDR1 and CDR2: SEHNR, FQNEAQ (reference sequence). V dropped 1 base and J dropped 4; count of bases not matched to a gene: 2. The CDR3 is 14 amino acids. The CDR3, as DNA: TGTGCCAGCAGCTTAGGAGGGGGCCCAGATACGCAGTATTTT. Translation: CASSLGGGPDTQYF.

V gene TRBV13 combines with J gene TRBJ2-5; D is possibly TRBD2 (6 bases). The germline V and J ends were trimmed by 3 bases and 1 base, with 12 bases remaining between them. This CDR3 comprises 15 residues. CDR1 and CDR2 (germline): PRHDT, FYEKMQ (reference sequence). The CDR3 spells CASSLFLGGQETQYF. The CDR3 nucleotides are TGTGCCAGCAGCTTGTTCCTGGGGGGCCAAGAGACCCAGTACTTC. The full variable domain, with the rest looked up from reference TRBV13 and TRBJ2-5, is AAGVIQSPRHLIKEKRETATLKCYPIPRHDTVYWYQQGPGQDPQFLISFYEKMQSDKGSIPDRFSAQQFSDYHSELNMSSLELGDSALYFCASSLFLGGQETQYFGPGTRLLVL.

The chain links TRBV7-9 to TRBJ2-3; 7 bases agree with TRBD2. Losses at the gene ends were 2 bases for V and 2 bases for J; bases not matched to a gene: 10. This CDR3 is 17 amino acids long. Germline CDR1 SEHNR, CDR2 FQNEAQ (reference sequence). This chain's CDR3 is CASSLTGGSGATDTQYF. The DNA for the CDR3 is TGTGCCAGCAGCTTAACGGGGGGTAGCGGAGCCACAGATACGCAGTATTTT.

The V gene is TRBV10-3, the J gene TRBJ1-4; no firm D call. Trimming stripped 6 bases from V and 7 bases from J, with 12 bases between. The CDR3 has 13 amino acids. Germline V gene data show CDR1 as ENHRY and CDR2 as SYGVKD. The CDR3 DNA sequence: TGTGCCATCAGATCCTCCCCGGGTGAAAAACTGTTTTTT. Its translation is CAIRSSPGEKLFF.

The chain couples TRBV19 to TRBJ2-2, with D perhaps TRBD1 (6 bases). This CDR3 region has 13 residues. Germline lookup yields CDR1 LNHDA and CDR2 SQIVND (reference sequence). V was cut by 5 bases and J by 7 bases, with 11 bases left in between. CDR3 in amino acids: CASSPQGYGELFF. The CDR3 bases are TGTGCCAGTAGTCCCCAGGGGTACGGGGAGCTGTTTTTT.

The chain couples TRBV6-2 or TRBV6-3 to TRBJ2-6; the match to TRBD2 covers 7 bases. CDR3 length: 15 amino acids. Germline CDR1 MNHEY, CDR2 SVGEGT. With V trimmed by 4 bases and J by 1 base, 1 base remained unmatched. The CDR3 coding sequence is TGTGCCAGCAGTTGGGGGGGGTCTGGGGCCAACGTCCTGACTTTC. Amino acid sequence: CASSWGGSGANVLTF.

V gene TRBV7-9 combines with J gene TRBJ2-3; the D gene is possibly TRBD2 (6 bases). CDR1 SEHNR and CDR2 FQNEAQ come from the germline V gene (reference sequence). The CDR3 covers 16 residues. Deletions cut 2 bases from V and 0 bases from J, with 12 bases between. Here the CDR3 reads CASSLWRGGSTDTQYF. For the CDR3, the DNA is TGTGCCAGCAGCTTATGGCGGGGAGGTAGCACAGATACGCAGTATTTT.

This clone was observed a handful of times. The V and J genes are TRBV29-1 and TRBJ2-1; 10 bases line up with TRBD2. The CDR3 spans 16 residues. Germline CDR1 SQVTM, CDR2 ANQGSEA. Trimming at V came to 5 bases and at J to 7 bases, leaving 14 bases not matched to a gene. The CDR3 DNA reads TGCAGCGTTCAGCCGAGTAGCGGGGGGTTTGGAAATGAGCAGTTCTTC. Translating it yields CSVQPSSGGFGNEQFF.

This chain uses TRBV12-3 or TRBV12-4 with TRBJ1-3; no clear D gene. Trimming shortened V by 2 bases and J by 11 bases, and 4 bases separated the two germline ends. The CDR3 is 10 residues long. The CDR3 coding sequence is TGTGCCAGCAGTTTAAGGTCCATATATTTT. Protein product: CASSLRSIYF.

This rearrangement joins TRBV25-1 to TRBJ2-2, with a tentative D call TRBD2 (6 bases). Trimming shortened V by 4 bases and J by 6 bases, and 6 bases separated the two germline ends. The CDR3 has 12 residues. Germline CDR1 is MGHDK and CDR2 is SYGVNS. The CDR3 DNA reads as TGTGCCAGCAGTGGGGACTCCGGGGAGCTGTTTTTT. As protein: CASSGDSGELFF. The full variable domain, completed using reference TRBV25-1 and TRBJ2-2, is EADIYQTPRYLVIGTGKKITLECSQTMGHDKMYWYQQDPGMELHLIHYSYGVNSTEKGDLSSESTVSRIRTEHFPLTLESARPSHTSQYLCASSGDSGELFFGEGSRLTVL.

The chain recombines TRBV6-5 with TRBJ1-2, with D possibly matching TRBD1 (6 bases). V lost 6 bases and J 4 bases, leaving 12 bases between the germline ends. Germline assignment: CDR1 MNHEY and CDR2 SVGAGI. This CDR3 spans 13 amino acids. CDR3 sequence: CASRRTDVYGYTF. The CDR3 nucleotides read TGTGCCAGCAGGCGGACAGATGTCTATGGCTACACCTTC.